This T cell receptor beta chain stems from a study of blood T cell repertoires in COVID-19. Concerning this clone itself: The identical CDR3 is also encoded by other nucleotide sequences in the sample.

In the authors' workflow: Amplification with reference gene primers provided the estimates of nucleated cell counts. The protocol was immunoSEQ multiplex PCR, while the TCRdb copy is restricted to in-frame clones and leaves out a portion. That table is the source of V, J and clone size, and D and trimming were worked out from the DNA. Among over 250,000 clones listed, roughly 91% were seen once. V was clipped by 0 bases and J by 4 bases, with 13 bases between them. Germline values: CDR1 SGHRS, CDR2 YFSETQ. The CDR3 is 16 residues long. The TCR comes from a middle-aged woman who had recovered from COVID-19. Sequenced: peripheral blood. V is TRBV5-1 and J is TRBJ2-2; D possibly corresponds to TRBD2 (7 bases). This CDR3 reads CASSLGGGAGTGELFF. The CDR3 nucleotides read TGCGCCAGCAGCTTGGGCGGGGGCGCGGGCACCGGGGAGCTGTTTTTT.